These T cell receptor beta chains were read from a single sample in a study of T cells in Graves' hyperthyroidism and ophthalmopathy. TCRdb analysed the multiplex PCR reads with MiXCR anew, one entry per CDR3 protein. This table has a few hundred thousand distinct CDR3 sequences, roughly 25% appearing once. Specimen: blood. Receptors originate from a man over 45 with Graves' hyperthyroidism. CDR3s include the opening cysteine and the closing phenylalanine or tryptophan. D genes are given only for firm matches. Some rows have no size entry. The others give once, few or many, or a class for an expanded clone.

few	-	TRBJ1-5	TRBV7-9	TGTGCCAGCAGCTTACAGGGAAGTAGTCAGCCCCAGCATTTT	CASSLQGSSQPQHF
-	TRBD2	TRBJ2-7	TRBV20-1	TGCAGTGCAACACGGACTAGCGGGAGTATGCCCGAGCAGTACTTC	CSATRTSGSMPEQYF
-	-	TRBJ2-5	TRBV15	TGTGCCACCAGCAGAGATGGGGGTTTGGAGACCCAGTACTTC	CATSRDGGLETQYF
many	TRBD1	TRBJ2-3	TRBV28	TGTGCCAGCAGTCGGACAGGGGTAGTAGATACGCAGTATTTT	CASSRTGVVDTQYF
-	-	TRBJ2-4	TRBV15	TGTGCCACCAGCAGAGAATCGGGCAGGGGATCGGCCAAAAACATTCAGTACTTC	CATSRESGRGSAKNIQYF
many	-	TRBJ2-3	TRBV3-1	TGTGCCAGCAGCAAGATGAGCACAGATACGCAGTATTTT	CASSKMSTDTQYF
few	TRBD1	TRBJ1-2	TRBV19	TGTGCCAGTAGTATAAGGATGGGACAGGGGGTCGATGGCTACACCTTC	CASSIRMGQGVDGYTF
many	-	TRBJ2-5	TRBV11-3	TGTGCCAGCAGCGTTACTAGTAACCAGTACTTC	CASSVTSNQYF
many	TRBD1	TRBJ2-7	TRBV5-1	TGCGCCAGCAGCCGGGGGACAGGGGGCTTCAACGAGCAGTACTTC	CASSRGTGGFNEQYF
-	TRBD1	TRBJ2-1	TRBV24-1	TGTGCCACCAGTGATTTGGGGACGGGACAGAGTAACAATGAGCAGTTCTTC	CATSDLGTGQSNNEQFF
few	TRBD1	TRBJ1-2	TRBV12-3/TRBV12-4	TGTGCCAGCAGTTCCCAGGGGGGGGGGGGGCGAAATACGGGCTACACCTTC	CASSSQGGGGRNTGYTF
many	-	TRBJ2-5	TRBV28	TGTGCCAGCAGTTCCCAATACGGGAGTGAGACCCAGTACTTC	CASSSQYGSETQYF
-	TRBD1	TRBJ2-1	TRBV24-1	TGTGCCACCAGTGGAATACAGGGGGTTTTCAGTGAGCAGTTCTTC	CATSGIQGVFSEQFF
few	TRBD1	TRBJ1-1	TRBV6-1	TGTGCCAGCAGGCGAACAGGGGCCCGGAACACTGAAGCTTTCTTT	CASRRTGARNTEAFF
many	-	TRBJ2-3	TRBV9	TGTGCCAGCAGCGACCCAGGGGAAGATACGCAGTATTTT	CASSDPGEDTQYF
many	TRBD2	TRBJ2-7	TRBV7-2	TGTGCCAGCAGCTTAGGAAGCGGGAAGACCTCCTACGAGCAGTACTTC	CASSLGSGKTSYEQYF
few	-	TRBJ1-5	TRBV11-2	TGTGCCAGCAGCAGTAGCATGGGGGGCAATCAGCCCCAGCATTTT	CASSSSMGGNQPQHF
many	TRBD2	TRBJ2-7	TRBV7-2	TGTGCCAGCAGCCAAGCCTCTAGCGGGGGTTACGAGCAGTACTTC	CASSQASSGGYEQYF
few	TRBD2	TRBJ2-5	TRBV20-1	TGCAGTGCTAGCGGGAGGGACGCACAAGAGACCCAGTACTTC	CSASGRDAQETQYF
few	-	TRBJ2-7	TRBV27	TGTGCCAGCGCAGAGCACACCTTGGGGGTGCAGTACTTC	CASAEHTLGVQYF
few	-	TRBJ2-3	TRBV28	TGTGCCAGCAGTTTAGGAAATTCAGGGTCGGGTACGCAGTATTTT	CASSLGNSGSGTQYF
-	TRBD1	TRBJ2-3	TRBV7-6	TGTGCCAGCAGCTTAGAGGTACAGGGGCCCCCAGATACGCAGTATTTT	CASSLEVQGPPDTQYF
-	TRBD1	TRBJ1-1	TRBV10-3	TGTGCCATCAGAACCGGGACAGGGAACACTGATGCTTTCTTT	CAIRTGTGNTDAFF
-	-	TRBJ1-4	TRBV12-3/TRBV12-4	TGTGCCAGCAGTGGGGGTTCTTGGGGGGCAACTAATGAAAAACTGTTTTTT	CASSGGSWGATNEKLFF
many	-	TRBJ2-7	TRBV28	TGTGCCAGCAGTTTTTCTTCCCGGGGGGAGCAGTACTTC	CASSFSSRGEQYF
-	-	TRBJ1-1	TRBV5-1	TGCGCCAGCAGCCCCGGTGGTAGGGTAGAGAACACTGAAGCTTTCTTT	CASSPGGRVENTEAFF
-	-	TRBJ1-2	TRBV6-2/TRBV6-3	TGTGCCAGCGGGGACAATAACTATGGCTACACCTTC	CASGDNNYGYTF
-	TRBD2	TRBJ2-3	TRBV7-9	TGTGCCAGCAGCTCGGGACTAGCGGGAGGCTCTCCAGATACGCAGTATTTT	CASSSGLAGGSPDTQYF
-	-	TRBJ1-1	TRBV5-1	TGCGCCAGCAGGGTATTATTCGACACTGAAGCTTTCTTT	CASRVLFDTEAFF
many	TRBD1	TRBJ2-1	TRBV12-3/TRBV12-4	TGTGCCAGCAGTGGACAGGGTAAGGTGTCCTACAATGAGCAGTTCTTC	CASSGQGKVSYNEQFF
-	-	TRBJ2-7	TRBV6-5	TGTGCCAGCAGTTACTCGAGGCTCCTCGACCACTACGAGCAGTACTTC	CASSYSRLLDHYEQYF
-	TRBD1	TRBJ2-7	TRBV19	TGTGCCAGCCAGGACAGGGCGCGACCTTACGAGCAGTACTTC	CASQDRARPYEQYF
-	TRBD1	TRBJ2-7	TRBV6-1	TGTGCCAGCACCTCCCGGGACAGAAAATACTACGAGCAGTACTTC	CASTSRDRKYYEQYF
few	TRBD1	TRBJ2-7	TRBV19	TGTGCCAGTAGTATCCTCGGGGACAGGGGCGACGAGCAGTACTTC	CASSILGDRGDEQYF
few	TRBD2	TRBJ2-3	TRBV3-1	TGTGCCAGCAGCCAAGATTGGTCCGGGAGGCGCACAGATACGCAGTATTTT	CASSQDWSGRRTDTQYF
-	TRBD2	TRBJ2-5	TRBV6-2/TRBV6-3	TGTGCCAGCAGTAATTTATGGACTAGCGGGAGCGAGACCCAGTACTTC	CASSNLWTSGSETQYF
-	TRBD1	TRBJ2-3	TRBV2	TGTGCCAGCAGTGAAATTGGGACAGGGTACCCCGATACGCAGTATTTT	CASSEIGTGYPDTQYF
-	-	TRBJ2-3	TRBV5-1	TGCGCCAGCAGCTCGGGTAGCGGCGGGGGCACAGATACGCAGTATTTT	CASSSGSGGGTDTQYF
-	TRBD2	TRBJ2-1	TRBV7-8	TGTGCCAGCCGGCGGGAGGGATTCTCCTACAATGAGCAGTTCTTC	CASRREGFSYNEQFF
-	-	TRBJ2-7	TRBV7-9	TGTGCCAGCAGCCCCCAGGTGGGAGGCCTCGAGCAGTACTTC	CASSPQVGGLEQYF
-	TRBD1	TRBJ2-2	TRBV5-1	TGCGCCAGCAGCGAGGGGACAGGGAGGACCGGGGAGCTGTTTTTT	CASSEGTGRTGELFF
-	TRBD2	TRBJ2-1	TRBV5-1	TGCGCCAGCAGCTTGGTAGCTAGCGGGGGGGCTTACAATGAGCAGTTCTTC	CASSLVASGGAYNEQFF
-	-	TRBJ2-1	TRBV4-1	TGCGCCAGCAGTCTGTTCACAGAGCACAATGAGCAGTTCTTC	CASSLFTEHNEQFF
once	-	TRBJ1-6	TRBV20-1	TGCAGTGTGGTGACGAGCTCCTATAATTCACCCCTCCACTTT	CSVVTSSYNSPLHF
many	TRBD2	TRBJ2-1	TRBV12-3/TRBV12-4	TGTGCCAGCAGCCGACTAGCGGGAAATCGTGGAAATGAGCAGTTCTTC	CASSRLAGNRGNEQFF
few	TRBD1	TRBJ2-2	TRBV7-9	TGTGCCAGCAGCCCAGACAGGGGATGGGAAACCGGGGAGCTGTTTTTT	CASSPDRGWETGELFF
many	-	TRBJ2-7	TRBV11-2	TGTGCCAGCAGCTTAGTCTCTACCGGCTACGAGCAGTACTTC	CASSLVSTGYEQYF
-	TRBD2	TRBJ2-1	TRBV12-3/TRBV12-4	TGTGCCCGCAGTCGGGCGGGAGAGCACAATGAGCAGTTCTTC	CARSRAGEHNEQFF
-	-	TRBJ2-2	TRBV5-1	TGCGCCAGCAGCTGGTCGGGCCTCGAAAGCGGGGAGCTGTTTTTT	CASSWSGLESGELFF
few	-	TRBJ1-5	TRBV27	TGTGCCAGCAGTTTATCATCAGGGAGCAATCAGCCCCAGCATTTT	CASSLSSGSNQPQHF
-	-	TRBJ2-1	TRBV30	TGTGCCTGGAGTTTAACGAGCTCCTACAATGAGCAGTTCTTC	CAWSLTSSYNEQFF
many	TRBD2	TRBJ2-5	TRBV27	TGTGCCAGCAAAGGGAGGTCTAGCGGGAGGGAAGAGACCCAGTACTTC	CASKGRSSGREETQYF
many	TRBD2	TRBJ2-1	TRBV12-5	TGTGCTAGTGGCCCCGGGACATTACTAGCGGGAACCTATGAGCAGTTCTTC	CASGPGTLLAGTYEQFF
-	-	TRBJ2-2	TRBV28	TGTGCCAGCAGTTTAGGGAACACCGGGGAGCTGGTTTTT	CASSLGNTGELVF
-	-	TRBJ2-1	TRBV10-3	TGTGCCATCAAAGATCTTCCGGAGGGGGGCAATGAGCAGTTCTTC	CAIKDLPEGGNEQFF